The 3 T cell receptor beta chains below all came from one sample that was sequenced in a study of T cells in Graves' hyperthyroidism and ophthalmopathy. RNA transcripts were the template for amplifying TCR beta CDR3 regions. Primed by the HTBI set, a first-round RT-PCR was run on the TCR CDR3. TCRdb fed the multiplex PCR reads into MiXCR, producing one record per CDR3 protein. The sample records hundreds of thousands of distinct CDR3 sequences, around a sixth being singletons. Sequenced: blood. The receptors were gathered from a woman between 45 and 65 years old with Graves' hyperthyroidism that later progressed to Graves' ophthalmopathy.

V gene TRBV6-2 or TRBV6-3 combines with J gene TRBJ1-6; 9 bases agree with TRBD1. Per germline, CDR1 MNHEY and CDR2 SVGEGT. CDR3 length equals 16 residues. The V gene end was trimmed by 6 bases and the J gene end by 11 bases; junction bases not matched to a gene: 14. CDR3 sequence: CASRPTGTGKNPPLHF. CDR3 sequence (DNA): TGTGCCAGCAGGCCAACCGGGACAGGGAAGAATCCACCCCTCCACTTT.

This chain joins TRBV19 and TRBJ1-1; 7 positions agree with TRBD1. The CDR3 is 14 amino acids. Per germline, CDR1 LNHDA and CDR2 SQIVND (reference sequence). Unmatched junction bases numbered 9, after V lost 4 bases and J lost 7 bases. CDR3 DNA sequence: TGTGCCAGTAGTACCATCGACAGGGCCCGTGAAGCTTTCTTT. Its translation: CASSTIDRAREAFF.

The gene calls are TRBV6-1 and TRBJ1-4, with a possible D match to TRBD1 (6 bases). V shed 4 bases and J shed 11 bases, with 23 bases lying between them. Germline CDR1 reads MNHNS; CDR2 reads SASEGT. The CDR3 consists of 16 residues. The CDR3 nucleotides are TGTGCCAGCAGTGGAGCCTTGGGGGGCCGCACTAGGAAACTGTTTTTT. Translated, it gives CASSGALGGRTRKLFF.